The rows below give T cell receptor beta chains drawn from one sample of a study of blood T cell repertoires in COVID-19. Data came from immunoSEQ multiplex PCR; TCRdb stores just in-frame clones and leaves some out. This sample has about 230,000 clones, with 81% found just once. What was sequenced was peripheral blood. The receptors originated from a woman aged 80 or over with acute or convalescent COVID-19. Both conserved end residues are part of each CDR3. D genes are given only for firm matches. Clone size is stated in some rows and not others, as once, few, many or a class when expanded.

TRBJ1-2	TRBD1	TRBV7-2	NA	TGTGCCAGCAGCTTACAGGCAGGGGGCCAATATGGCTACACCTTC	CASSLQAGGQYGYTF
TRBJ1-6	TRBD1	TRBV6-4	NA	TGTGCCAGCAGTCTGGGACAGGGAAATTCACCCCTCCACTTT	CASSLGQGNSPLHF
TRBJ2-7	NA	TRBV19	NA	TGTGCCAGTAGTATAGGGGGACTTCCCGCCGAGCAGTACTTC	CASSIGGLPAEQYF
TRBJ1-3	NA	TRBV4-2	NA	TGTGCCAGCAGCCAAGATCCGACAGGCAACTCTGGAAACACCATATATTTT	CASSQDPTGNSGNTIYF
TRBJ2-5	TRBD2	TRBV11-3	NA	TGTGCCAGCAGCTTAGGGTACGGCGGGGGTCTTGGGGAGACCCAGTACTTC	CASSLGYGGGLGETQYF
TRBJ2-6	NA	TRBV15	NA	TGTGCCACCAGCAGAGCCAGACTTTATATCTCTGGGGCCAACGTCCTGACTTTC	CATSRARLYISGANVLTF
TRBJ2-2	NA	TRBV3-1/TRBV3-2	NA	TGTGCCAGCAGCCTTTGGGGTAGCGGGAACACCGGGGAGCTGTTTTTT	CASSLWGSGNTGELFF
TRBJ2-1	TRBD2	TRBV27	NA	TGTGCCAGCAGCCGGGTCCCGGGACTAGCGGAGGGGGTGACTGAGCAGTTCTTC	CASSRVPGLAEGVTEQFF
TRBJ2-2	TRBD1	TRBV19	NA	TGTGCCAGTAGTTGGGACAGGAACACCGGGGAGCTGTTTTTT	CASSWDRNTGELFF
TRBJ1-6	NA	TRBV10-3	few	TGTGCCATCAGGGACGACACCACCTGGACATCTAATTCACCCCTCCACTTT	CAIRDDTTWTSNSPLHF
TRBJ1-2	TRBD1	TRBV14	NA	TGTGCCAGCAGCCCGGACAGGGCTGAGCGTGGCTACACCTTC	CASSPDRAERGYTF
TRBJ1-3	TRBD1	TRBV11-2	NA	TGTGCCAGCAGTTCAGCCGGGACAGACAACACCATATATTTT	CASSSAGTDNTIYF
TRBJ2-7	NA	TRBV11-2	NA	TGTGCCAGCGCGCGGGGGGGCAGGGGGCGCGACGAGCAGTACTTC	CASARGGRGRDEQYF
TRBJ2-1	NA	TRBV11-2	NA	TGTGCCAGCAGCCCCGCGGGACTTCCCAATGAGCAGTTCTTC	CASSPAGLPNEQFF
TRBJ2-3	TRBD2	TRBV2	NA	TGTGCCAGCAGGACCGGGACTAGCGGCGCACAAGGGCAGTATTTT	CASRTGTSGAQGQYF
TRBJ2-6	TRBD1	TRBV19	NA	TGTGCCAGTAACACGGGACAGGCTAGGGCCAACGTCCTGACTTTC	CASNTGQARANVLTF
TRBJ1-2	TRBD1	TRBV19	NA	TGTGCCAGTAGAAGGACAGGAAAAGGCTACACCTTC	CASRRTGKGYTF
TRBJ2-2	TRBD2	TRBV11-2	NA	TGTGCCAGCAGATCAACAGCGGGAACCGGGGAGCTGTTTTTT	CASRSTAGTGELFF
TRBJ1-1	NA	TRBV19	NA	TGTGCCAGTAGCAGGGAAGGGTTGAACACTGAAGCTTTCTTT	CASSREGLNTEAFF
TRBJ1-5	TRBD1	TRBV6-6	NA	TGTGCCAGCAGACCCGGGACAGGGGGCTTTCAGCCCCAGCATTTT	CASRPGTGGFQPQHF
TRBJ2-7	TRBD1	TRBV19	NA	TGTGCCAGTACCGGGTCTGGTGACAGGGCCTACGAGCAGTACTTC	CASTGSGDRAYEQYF
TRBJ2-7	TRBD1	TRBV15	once	TGTGCCACCAGCTGGACAGGGGCCCCCTACGAGCAGTACTTC	CATSWTGAPYEQYF
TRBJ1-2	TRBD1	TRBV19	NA	TGTGCCAGTAGTATACCTGGGATGGGACAGCCTCTTTATGGCTACACCTTC	CASSIPGMGQPLYGYTF
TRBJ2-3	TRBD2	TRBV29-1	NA	TGCAGCGTTGAAGTGGGACTAGCAGAAGATACGCAGTATTTT	CSVEVGLAEDTQYF
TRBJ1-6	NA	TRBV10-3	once	TGTGCCATCAGTGAGAGCCCTTCGGGATCACCCCTCCACTTT	CAISESPSGSPLHF
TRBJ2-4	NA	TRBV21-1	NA	TGTGCCAGCACCCGCCGATACGGGACAGGGAGCAAAAACATTCAGTACTTC	CASTRRYGTGSKNIQYF
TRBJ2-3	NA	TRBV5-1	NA	TGCGCCAGCAGCTCAAGCAACGGACAAATCACAGATACGCAGTATTTT	CASSSSNGQITDTQYF
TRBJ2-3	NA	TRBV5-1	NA	TGCGCCAGCAGCTTGGGGGCTAGCCATATCACAGATACGCAGTATTTT	CASSLGASHITDTQYF
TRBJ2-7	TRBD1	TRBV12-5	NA	TGTGCTAGTGCCGCGGACAGGGGGCCCTACGAGCAGTACTTC	CASAADRGPYEQYF
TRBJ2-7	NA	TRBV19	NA	TGTGCCAGTAGCGACAGCCGGGAGCAGTACTTC	CASSDSREQYF
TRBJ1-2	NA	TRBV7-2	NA	TGTGCCAGCAGCGCAGACAGTTCAACTAACTATGGCTACACCTTC	CASSADSSTNYGYTF
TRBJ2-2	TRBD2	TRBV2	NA	TGTGCCAGCGAAGGGACTAGCGGGAGAGTCACCGGGGAGCTGTTTTTT	CASEGTSGRVTGELFF
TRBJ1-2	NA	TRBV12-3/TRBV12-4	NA	TGTGCCAGCAGCCTAAGTTTGTCTGGCTACACCTTC	CASSLSLSGYTF
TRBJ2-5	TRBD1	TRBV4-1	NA	TGCGCCAGCAGCCAATCTGACAGGGGGCAAGAGACCCAGTACTTC	CASSQSDRGQETQYF
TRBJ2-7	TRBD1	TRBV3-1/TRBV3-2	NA	TGTGCCAGCAGCCAAGGGTCAGGGGGCAATTACGAGCAGTACTTC	CASSQGSGGNYEQYF
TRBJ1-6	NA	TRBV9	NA	TGTGCCAGCAGCGTAGGCCCTAGCTCCTATAATTCACCCCTCCACTTT	CASSVGPSSYNSPLHF
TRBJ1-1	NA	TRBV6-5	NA	TGTGCCAGCGGGGTTACGGGGGAGGGTTTCTTT	CASGVTGEGFF
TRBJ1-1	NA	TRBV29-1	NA	TGCAGCGTTTCAGTTTCCACTGAAGCTTTCTTT	CSVSVSTEAFF
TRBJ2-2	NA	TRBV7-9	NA	TGTGCCAGCAGCTCCCCGTTAGGGGAGCTGTTTTTT	CASSSPLGELFF
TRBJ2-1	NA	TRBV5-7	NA	TGTGCCAGCAGCTTGTTTGGAGAGTTTAGTTCGAACGAGCAGTTCTTC	CASSLFGEFSSNEQFF
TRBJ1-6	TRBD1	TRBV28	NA	TGTGCCAGCAGTCCAGGGCAGGGGGATAATTCACCCCTCCACTTT	CASSPGQGDNSPLHF
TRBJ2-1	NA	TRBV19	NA	TGTGCCAGTAGTACCGTGCGGGGCAATGAGCAGTTCTTC	CASSTVRGNEQFF
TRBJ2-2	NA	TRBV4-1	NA	TGCGCCAGCAGCCAAGAGGGGGGTCTCGGCACCGGGGAGCTGTTTTTT	CASSQEGGLGTGELFF
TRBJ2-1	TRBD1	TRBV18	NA	TGTGCCAGCTCACCACAAGATTACAGGGGGCGCTCCTACAATGAGCAGTTCTTC	CASSPQDYRGRSYNEQFF
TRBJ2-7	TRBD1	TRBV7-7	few	TGTGCCAGCAGCTTAGGGACAGGGGGTAGCTTC	CASSLGTGGSF
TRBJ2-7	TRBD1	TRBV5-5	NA	TGTGCCAGCAGCTTGGAGGGGACAGGCTACTACGAGCAGTACTTC	CASSLEGTGYYEQYF
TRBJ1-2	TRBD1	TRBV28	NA	TGTGCCAGCAGTCTAGACAGGGCACGAACTATTAACTATGGCTACACCTTC	CASSLDRARTINYGYTF
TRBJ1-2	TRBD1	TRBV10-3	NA	TGTGCCATCAGTGAGTCGGCGGACAGGGGGCCCGGCTACACCTTC	CAISESADRGPGYTF
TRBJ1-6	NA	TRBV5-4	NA	TGTGCCAGCAGCGTTAGGGGTTCCCCCTCACCCCTCCACTTT	CASSVRGSPSPLHF
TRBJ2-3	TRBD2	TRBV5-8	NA	TGTGCCAGCAGCTTGGAAGGCGGGGGGGCCGGGCCAGATACGCAGTATTTT	CASSLEGGGAGPDTQYF
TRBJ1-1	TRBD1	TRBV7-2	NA	TGTGCCAGCAGCCTCTTACAGGGGAATGAAGCTTTCTTT	CASSLLQGNEAFF
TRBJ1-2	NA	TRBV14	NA	TGTGCCAGCAGCCGGAGCAATGCCCTTAACTATGGCTACACCTTC	CASSRSNALNYGYTF
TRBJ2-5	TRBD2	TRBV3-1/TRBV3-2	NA	TGTGCCAGCAGCCAAGCTAGCGGGGTTGAGACCCAGTACTTC	CASSQASGVETQYF
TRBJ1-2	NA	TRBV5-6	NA	TGTGCCAGCAGCCGCCTTTCGGCGGACTATGGCTACACCTTC	CASSRLSADYGYTF